This T cell receptor beta chain was identified during a study of T cells after yellow fever vaccination. Germline V lookup: CDR1 MNHNS, CDR2 SASEGT. V was clipped by 7 bases and J by 4 bases, with 19 bases between them. The CDR3 contains 15 residues. General study findings and limits: Abundant clonotypes from the bulk population could contaminate FACS-sorted repertoires.

Worth noting for this clonotype: Its matching antigen is unknown.

In TCRdb, the 5' RACE reads were re-called with MiXCR into one record per CDR3 protein. The sample has more than 450,000 distinct CDR3 sequences; roughly 22% are singletons. The sequencing here drew on PBMCs, taken roughly 20 days after the first yellow fever vaccination. J is TRBJ1-1 and V is TRBV6-1; possible D gene TRBD1, 6 bases. The TCR was taken from a man aged 18 to 35 who received the YFV17D yellow fever vaccine. CDR3 residues: CASTPTGGWGTEAFF. In DNA, the CDR3 is TGTGCCAGCACCCCTACCGGGGGCTGGGGCACTGAAGCTTTCTTT.